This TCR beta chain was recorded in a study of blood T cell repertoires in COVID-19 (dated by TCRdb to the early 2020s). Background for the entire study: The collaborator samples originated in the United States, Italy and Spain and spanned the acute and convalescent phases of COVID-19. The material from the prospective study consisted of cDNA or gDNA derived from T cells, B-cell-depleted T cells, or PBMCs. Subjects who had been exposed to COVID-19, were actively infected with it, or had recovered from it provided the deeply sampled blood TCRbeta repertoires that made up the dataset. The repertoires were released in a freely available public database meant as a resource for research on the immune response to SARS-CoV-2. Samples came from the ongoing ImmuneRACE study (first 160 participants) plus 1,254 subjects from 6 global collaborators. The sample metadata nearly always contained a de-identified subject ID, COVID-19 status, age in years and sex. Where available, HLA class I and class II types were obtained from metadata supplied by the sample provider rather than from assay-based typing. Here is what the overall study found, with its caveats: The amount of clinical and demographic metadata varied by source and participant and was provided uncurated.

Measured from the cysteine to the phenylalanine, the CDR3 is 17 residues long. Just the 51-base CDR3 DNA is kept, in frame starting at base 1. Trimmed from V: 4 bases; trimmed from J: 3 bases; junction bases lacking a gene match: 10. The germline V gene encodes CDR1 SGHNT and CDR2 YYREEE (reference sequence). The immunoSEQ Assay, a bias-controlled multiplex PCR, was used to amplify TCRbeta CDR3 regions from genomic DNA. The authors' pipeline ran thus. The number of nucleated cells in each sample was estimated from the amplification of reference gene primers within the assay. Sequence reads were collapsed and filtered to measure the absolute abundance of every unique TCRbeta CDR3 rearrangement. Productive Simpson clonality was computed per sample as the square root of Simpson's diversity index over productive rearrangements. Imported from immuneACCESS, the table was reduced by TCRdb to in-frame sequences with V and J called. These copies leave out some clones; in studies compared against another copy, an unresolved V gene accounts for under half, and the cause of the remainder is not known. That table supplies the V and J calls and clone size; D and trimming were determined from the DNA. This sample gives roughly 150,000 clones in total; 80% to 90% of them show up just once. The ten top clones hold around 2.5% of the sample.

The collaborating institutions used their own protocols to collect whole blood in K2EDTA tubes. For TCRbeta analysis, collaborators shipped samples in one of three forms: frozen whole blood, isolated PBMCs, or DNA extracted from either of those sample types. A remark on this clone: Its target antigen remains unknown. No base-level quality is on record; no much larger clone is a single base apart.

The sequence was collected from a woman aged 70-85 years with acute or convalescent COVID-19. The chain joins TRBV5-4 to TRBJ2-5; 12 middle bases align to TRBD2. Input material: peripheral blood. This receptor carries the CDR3 CASSPGGLAGGKETQYF. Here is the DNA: TGTGCCAGCAGCCCGGGGGGGCTAGCGGGGGGGAAAGAGACCCAGTACTTC.